The T cell receptor beta chain under discussion was sequenced for a study of blood T cell repertoires in COVID-19. Study as a whole: Donors in the United States, Italy and Spain gave samples during acute or convalescent COVID-19.

This CDR3 contains 14 residues. Germline assignment: CDR1 SGHDN and CDR2 FVKESK. V gave up 5 bases and J gave up 5 bases; unmatched junction bases: 7. Repertoires were generated with immunoSEQ multiplex PCR, while TCRdb's copy carries only in-frame clones and drops some. The sample lists 250,000 to 300,000 clones, roughly 87% occurring once. The receptor was derived from a woman under 40 with acute or convalescent COVID-19. Sample: peripheral blood. The J gene is TRBJ2-7, the V gene TRBV14; 9 bases map to TRBD1. The CDR3 bases are TGTGCCAGCAGCTCATACAGGGGGCGGAACGAGCAGTACTTC. Its protein product is CASSSYRGRNEQYF. The variable domain in full, with the rest retrieved from reference TRBV14 and TRBJ2-7, is EAGVTQFPSHSVIEKGQTVTLRCDPISGHDNLYWYRRVMGKEIKFLLHFVKESKQDESGMPNNRFLAERTGGTYSTLKVQPAELEDSGVYFCASSSYRGRNEQYFGPGTRLTVT.